The 28 T cell receptor beta chains presented below share a single source sample, sequenced in a study of T cell responses to AZD1222 COVID-19 vaccine. Assay: immunoSEQ multiplex PCR; the TCRdb copy retains only in-frame clones and omits some. This table holds about 48,000 clones, 65% to 90% found once. This material consisted of peripheral blood, taken 28 days after the second AZD1222 dose. Receptors were obtained from an adult who received the AZD1222 COVID-19 vaccine.

This clone was detected once. The V gene is TRBV9, the J gene TRBJ2-1; D may correspond to TRBD1 or TRBD2 (6 bases each). Germline V gives CDR1 SGDLS, CDR2 YYNGEE. V was cut by 4 bases and J by 3 bases, with 14 bases left in between. The CDR3 covers 15 residues. This CDR3 is CASSSRGENYNEQFF. The CDR3 DNA follows: TGTGCCAGCAGCTCTAGGGGGGAAAACTACAATGAGCAGTTCTTC.

The rearrangement uses TRBV18 and TRBJ2-7; 14 nucleotides agree with TRBD2. The junction had 6 bases not matched to a gene; V was cut back by 2 bases and J by 3 bases. Germline values: CDR1 KGHSH, CDR2 LQKENI. The CDR3 is 17 amino acids. The CDR3 protein is CASSPITGTSGSYEQYF. CDR3 DNA: TGTGCCAGCTCACCAATTACCGGGACTAGCGGGAGCTACGAGCAGTACTTC.

The gene calls are TRBV30 and TRBJ1-4; possibly TRBD1 for D (6 bases). Deletions cut 0 bases from V and 3 bases from J, with 11 bases between. The CDR3 loop spans 15 amino acids. Germline V gives CDR1 GTSNPN, CDR2 SVGIG (reference sequence). The CDR3: CAWSVRGASNEKLFF. The CDR3 nucleotides read TGTGCCTGGAGTGTACGGGGGGCTTCTAATGAAAAACTGTTTTTT.

This chain uses TRBV5-1 with TRBJ2-7; D is possibly TRBD2 (6 bases). Germline V gives CDR1 SGHRS, CDR2 YFSETQ. The CDR3 runs 15 residues. V was pared by 1 base and J by 2 bases, with 13 bases between. CDR3 sequence (DNA): TGCGCCAGCAGCTTGTCGGCTAGCGCCACCTACGAGCAGTACTTC. Protein product: CASSLSASATYEQYF. Full variable domain (outside the CDR3, taken from reference TRBV5-1 and TRBJ2-7): KAGVTQTPRYLIKTRGQQVTLSCSPISGHRSVSWYQQTPGQGLQFLFEYFSETQRNKGNFPGRFSGRQFSNSRSEMNVSTLELGDSALYLCASSLSASATYEQYFGPGTRLTVT.

The chain employs TRBV24-1 and TRBJ1-1; possible D gene TRBD1, 6 bases. The CDR3 runs to 15 residues. V gave up 3 bases and J gave up 4 bases, with 14 bases separating them. CDR1 and CDR2 from the germline V gene are KGHDR and SFDVKD. The CDR3 DNA sequence: TGTGCCACCAGTGATCCTCAACAGGGAAGCACTGAAGCTTTCTTT. Encoded protein: CATSDPQQGSTEAFF.

This chain connects TRBV6-5 to TRBJ1-1; 8 nucleotides agree with TRBD1. Germline V CDR1 and CDR2: MNHEY, SVGAGI. Trimming took 2 bases from V and 0 from J; bases not matched to a gene: 5. The CDR3 loop spans 16 amino acids. CDR3 DNA: TGTGCCAGCAGTTACCACAGGGGGGAGGTGAACACTGAAGCTTTCTTT. Translating it yields CASSYHRGEVNTEAFF.

The chain recombines TRBV7-2 with TRBJ2-1; 7 nucleotides line up with TRBD2. Trimming removed 4 bases from V and 5 bases from J; junction bases left unmatched: 11. The CDR3 sequence is 16 residues long. CDR1 is SGHTA and CDR2 is FQGNSA in the germline V gene. The CDR3, as DNA: TGTGCCAGCAGCTCCCGGACTAGTCAGGTCCACAATGAGCAGTTCTTC. Translation: CASSSRTSQVHNEQFF.

V and J are TRBV28 and TRBJ2-3; 7 bases align to TRBD2. With 6 bases clipped from V and 1 base from J, the junction kept 7 bases outside the gene matches. Germline V gives CDR1 MDHEN, CDR2 SYDVKM. The CDR3 runs to 15 residues. The CDR3 sequence: CASSLGEGRTDTQYF. Here the CDR3 DNA reads TGTGCCAGCAGCCTTGGGGAGGGCCGCACAGATACGCAGTATTTT.

This clone was seen just once. The chain recombines TRBV6-5 with TRBJ1-1, with TRBD1 identical over 8 bases. From germline, CDR1 is MNHEY and CDR2 SVGAGI. This CDR3 spans 15 amino acids. V lost 2 bases to trimming and J lost 5 bases; unmatched junction nucleotides: 7. CDR3 loop: CASSYATGEWTEAFF. CDR3 coding DNA: TGTGCCAGCAGTTACGCGACAGGGGAATGGACTGAAGCTTTCTTT.

This chain uses TRBV20-1 with TRBJ2-3; a possible D gene is TRBD2 (5 bases). Germline lookup yields CDR1 DFQATT and CDR2 SNEGSKA (reference sequence). This CDR3 contains 18 residues. V gave up 3 bases and J gave up 0 bases, with 22 bases separating them. CDR3 sequence (DNA): TGCAGTGCTAGTCCCATCTTGGGAGTTCCCTCTAGCACAGATACGCAGTATTTT. Translation: CSASPILGVPSSTDTQYF.

This chain links TRBV14 with TRBJ1-1; D might be TRBD1 (5 bases). The V end was cut by 2 bases, the J end by 4 bases, with 11 bases between. The CDR3 is made up of 14 amino acids. Germline V gene sequence: CDR1 SGHDN, CDR2 FVKESK. The CDR3 nucleotides read TGTGCCAGCAGCCAACTATTGGGGGGCACTGAAGCTTTCTTT. Its translation: CASSQLLGGTEAFF.

V usage is TRBV20-1 and J usage is TRBJ1-6; D gene ambiguous. The CDR3 is 11 residues long. Per the germline V gene, CDR1 is DFQATT and CDR2 is SNEGSKA (reference sequence). The V end lost 6 bases, the J end lost 6 bases, and 6 bases lay between the germline ends. The CDR3 DNA reads as TGCAGTGCCACTTCTAATTCACCCCTCCACTTT. Translation: CSATSNSPLHF.

J is TRBJ2-5 and V is TRBV29-1; D is undetermined. With 8 bases removed from V and 2 bases from J, the gap between germline ends came to 12 bases. This CDR3 is built from 12 residues. Germline-derived CDR1 and CDR2 are SQVTM and ANQGSEA. CDR3: CSQTTAQETQYF. CDR3 coding DNA: TGCAGCCAAACCACAGCGCAAGAGACCCAGTACTTC.

This clone was seen only once. The junction departs from the called germline gene at one end, perhaps through a read error. The genes are TRBV2 and TRBJ1-4; tentative D call: TRBD1 (6 bases). CDR3 length equals 13 residues. In germline, CDR1 is SNHLY, CDR2 FYNNEI. CDR3 sequence: CASSPGYWTEKIF. The CDR3 DNA sequence: TGTGCCAGCAGCCCGGGTTACTGGACAGAAAAGATTTTT.

This sequence joins TRBV9 and TRBJ1-1; no definite D call. Trimming removed 0 bases at V and 1 base at J, with 7 bases between. The CDR3 has 14 residues. CDR1 and CDR2 (germline): SGDLS, YYNGEE. The CDR3 sequence is CASSVAGRNTEAFF. The CDR3 bases are TGTGCCAGCAGCGTAGCAGGCAGGAACACTGAAGCTTTCTTT.

The genes are TRBV25-1 and TRBJ1-1, with a tentative D call TRBD1 (6 bases). Germline CDR1 reads MGHDK; CDR2 reads SYGVNS. Trimming shortened V by 1 base and J by 1 base, and 10 bases separated the two germline ends. CDR3 size: 15 residues. CDR3 region: CASSEFSGENTEAFF. In DNA form, the CDR3 reads TGTGCCAGCAGTGAATTTTCAGGGGAGAACACTGAAGCTTTCTTT.

This chain connects TRBV3-1 (or the pseudogene TRBV3-2) to TRBJ2-7, with a weak D call TRBD1 (5 bases). Germline assignment: CDR1 LGHDT and CDR2 YNNKEL (reference sequence). The germline V and J ends were trimmed by 1 base and 2 bases, with 12 bases remaining between them. The CDR3 has 15 residues. The CDR3 coding sequence is TGTGCCAGCAGCCAAGCTATACAGGCGGCCTACGAGCAGTACTTC. This translates into CASSQAIQAAYEQYF.

V gene TRBV15 combines with J gene TRBJ2-3; 9 nucleotides match TRBD2. The germline V gene has CDR1 LNHNV and CDR2 YYDKDF (reference sequence). V trimming: 3 bases; J trimming: 3 bases; junction bases outside the gene matches: 7. This CDR3 region has 16 residues. This CDR3 reads CATSRRLAAGTDTQYF. The CDR3 DNA sequence: TGTGCCACCAGCAGGAGACTAGCGGCCGGTACAGATACGCAGTATTTT.

The chain has TRBV7-3 and TRBJ2-1, with no clear D. V lost 5 bases and J 12 bases, leaving 20 bases between the germline ends. The CDR3 extends over 14 amino acids. CDR1 SGHTA and CDR2 FQGTGA come from the germline V gene. The CDR3 DNA reads as TGTGCCAGCAGCCGCGAACCCGGCCAGCAAGGGCAGTTCTTC. Its translation: CASSREPGQQGQFF.

This clone came up once. The J gene is TRBJ1-1, the V gene TRBV4-3, with a tentative D call TRBD1 (5 bases). Per the germline V gene, CDR1 is LGHNA and CDR2 is YSLEER. Trimming stripped 0 bases from V and 1 base from J, with 12 bases between. The CDR3 extends over 16 amino acids. CDR3 DNA sequence: TGCGCCAGCAGCCAAGATAGGTCAGGGTCGAACACTGAAGCTTTCTTT. Protein product: CASSQDRSGSNTEAFF.

By proportion, this clone is medium-sized. The rearrangement uses TRBV25-1 and TRBJ2-1; 9 positions match TRBD1. Unmatched junction bases numbered 6, after V lost 11 bases and J lost 7 bases. CDR3 length: 12 residues. Germline assignment: CDR1 MGHDK and CDR2 SYGVNS. In nucleotides, the CDR3 is TGTGCCGCCGGGACAGGGAGTAATGAGCAGTTCTTC. As protein: CAAGTGSNEQFF.

The CDR3 DNA sequence: TGTGCCAGCAGACCGGGACAGCAGTATGGCTACACCTTC. Its translation is CASRPGQQYGYTF. This sequence joins TRBV12-3 or TRBV12-4 and TRBJ1-2; TRBD1 matches 7 bases. This CDR3 has 13 amino acids. The J segment lost 5 bases and the V segment lost 6 bases, leaving 6 bases of the junction unmatched.

This clone was counted a few times. The rearrangement links TRBV28 to TRBJ1-5, with TRBD1 matching 8 bases. CDR1 and CDR2 (germline): MDHEN, SYDVKM. Trimming at V came to 3 bases and at J to 5 bases, leaving 9 bases not matched to a gene. This CDR3 comprises 16 residues. As DNA, the CDR3 is TGTGCCAGCAGTTTTGCCTCCCTACAGGGGGATCAGCCCCAGCATTTT. Protein: CASSFASLQGDQPQHF.

This chain connects TRBV7-2 to TRBJ2-2; no firm D call. Per the germline V gene, CDR1 is SGHTA and CDR2 is FQGNSA. V was pared by 1 base and J by 2 bases, with 14 bases between. The CDR3 loop spans 17 amino acids. The chain's CDR3 is CASSLVGRQSNTGELFF. CDR3 DNA: TGTGCCAGCAGCTTAGTCGGCCGGCAGTCTAACACCGGGGAGCTGTTTTTT.

The chain couples TRBV19 to TRBJ2-3; D gene unclear. This CDR3 is built from 12 residues. The V end was cut by 5 bases, the J end by 1 base, with 4 bases between. CDR1 is LNHDA and CDR2 is SQIVND in the germline V gene (reference sequence). CDR3 amino acids: CASSPGTDTQYF. The CDR3 nucleotides read TGTGCCAGTAGTCCCGGCACAGATACGCAGTATTTT.

V is TRBV11-3 and J is TRBJ1-4; possibly TRBD1 for D (5 bases). CDR1 is SGHNT, CDR2 YENEEA, per germline. CDR3 size: 15 residues. Trimming removed 5 bases at V and 5 bases at J, with 15 bases between. The CDR3 DNA follows: TGTGCCAGCAGCCCCGTCGCGGGGCGGAATGAAAAACTGTTTTTT. Amino acids: CASSPVAGRNEKLFF. Variable domain in full (rest from reference TRBV11-3 and TRBJ1-4): EAGVVQSPRYKIIEKKQPVAFWCNPISGHNTLYWYLQNLGQGPELLIRYENEEAVDDSQLPKDRFSAERLKGVDSTLKIQPAELGDSAVYLCASSPVAGRNEKLFFGSGTQLSVL.

V gene TRBV28 combines with J gene TRBJ1-6, with D uncertain. The CDR3 covers 15 residues. V was shortened by 4 bases and J by 0 bases, with 7 bases between the two germline ends. The germline V gene encodes CDR1 MDHEN and CDR2 SYDVKM. The CDR3 loop reads CASSSGGSYNSPLHF. In DNA, the CDR3 is TGTGCCAGCAGTTCTGGCGGCTCCTATAATTCACCCCTCCACTTT.

This clone has a handful of counts. V usage is TRBV5-6 and J usage is TRBJ1-2, with unresolved D. V was trimmed by 3 bases and J by 5 bases, leaving 8 bases between them. The CDR3 loop spans 12 amino acids. CDR1 is SGHDT, CDR2 YYEEEE, per germline. The CDR3 loop is CASSSTWYGYTF. In DNA form, the CDR3 reads TGTGCCAGCAGCTCAACTTGGTATGGCTACACCTTC.